The sequence of this T cell receptor beta chain was determined in a study of shared clonotypes between healthy human individuals. Profiled with immunoSEQ multiplex PCR; TCRdb holds only in-frame clones, not every one. The sample comprises hundreds of thousands of clones, almost 97% of which are singletons, and 0.055% to 0.07% rests with the top ten. A word on this clone: Its antigen is unknown.

The CDR3 runs to 13 residues. V gave up 5 bases and J gave up 7 bases; unmatched junction bases: 7. Per the germline V gene, CDR1 is GTSNPN and CDR2 is SVGIG (reference sequence). Study-wide findings and caveats: Approximately 5.3% was the fraction of naive CD4 clonotypes found shared across a few donors.

J is TRBJ1-5 and V is TRBV30, with TRBD1 matching 8 bases. Sequencing used naive CD4+ T cells sorted from blood. Subset meaning: CD45RA+ positively selected. The clonotype was recovered from a woman in her thirties in good health. CDR3 in amino acids: CAWSTGGNQPQHF. Here the CDR3 DNA reads TGTGCCTGGTCCACAGGGGGGAACCAGCCCCAGCATTTT.